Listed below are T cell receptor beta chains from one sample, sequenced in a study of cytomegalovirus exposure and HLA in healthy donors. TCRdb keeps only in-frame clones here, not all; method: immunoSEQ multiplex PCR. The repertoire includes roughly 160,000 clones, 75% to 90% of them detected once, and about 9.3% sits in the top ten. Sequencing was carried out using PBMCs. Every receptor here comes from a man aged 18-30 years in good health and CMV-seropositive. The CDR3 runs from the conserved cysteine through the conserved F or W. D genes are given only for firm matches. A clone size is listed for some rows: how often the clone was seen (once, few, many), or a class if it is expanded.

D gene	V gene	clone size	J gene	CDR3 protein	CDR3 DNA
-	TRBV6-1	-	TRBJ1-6	CASSEAGSPYRVYNSPLHF	TGTGCCAGCAGTGAAGCAGGCAGCCCGTACAGAGTCTATAATTCACCCCTCCACTTT
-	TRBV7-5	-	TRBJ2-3	CARSLCHTDTQYF	TGTGCCAGAAGCTTATGTCACACAGATACGCAGTATTTT
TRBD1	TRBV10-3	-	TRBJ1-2	CAIPGGTGVSGYTF	TGTGCCATCCCCGGGGGGACAGGGGTAAGCGGCTACACCTTC
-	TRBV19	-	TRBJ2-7	CASSLGHRHEQYF	TGTGCCAGTAGTTTAGGACACCGCCACGAGCAGTACTTC
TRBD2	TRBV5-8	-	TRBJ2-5	CASSLARTSGGAETQYF	TGTGCCAGCAGCTTGGCCCGGACTAGCGGGGGGGCAGAGACCCAGTACTTC
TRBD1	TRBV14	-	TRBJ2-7	CASSQVAGTGFYEQYF	TGTGCCAGCAGCCAAGTCGCCGGGACAGGGTTCTACGAGCAGTACTTC
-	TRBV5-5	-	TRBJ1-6	CASSLVGEDNSPLHF	TGTGCCAGCAGCTTGGTAGGGGAAGACAATTCACCCCTCCACTTT
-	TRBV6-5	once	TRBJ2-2	CASKGSGAVTGELFF	TGTGCCAGCAAAGGATCAGGGGCAGTGACCGGGGAGCTGTTTTTT
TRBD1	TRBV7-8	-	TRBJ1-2	CASSTAGGNYGYTF	TGTGCCAGCAGCACAGCAGGGGGAAACTATGGCTACACCTTC
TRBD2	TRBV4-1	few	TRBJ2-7	CASSPGLAGVSYEQYF	TGCGCCAGCAGCCCCGGACTAGCGGGGGTCTCCTACGAGCAGTACTTC
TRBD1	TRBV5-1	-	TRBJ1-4	CASSSRGRDEKLFF	TGCGCCAGCAGTTCCAGGGGGCGAGATGAAAAACTGTTTTTT
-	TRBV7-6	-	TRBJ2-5	CASSRLGGIQETQYF	TGTGCCAGCAGCCGACTGGGCGGGATCCAAGAGACCCAGTACTTC
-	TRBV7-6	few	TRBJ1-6	CASSDGRQYNSPLHF	TGTGCCAGCAGCGACGGGAGACAGTATAATTCACCCCTCCACTTT
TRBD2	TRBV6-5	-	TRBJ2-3	CASSYSSGGGQYF	TGTGCCAGCAGTTACTCTAGCGGGGGCGGGCAGTATTTT
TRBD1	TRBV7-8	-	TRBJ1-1	CASSNRGSTEAFF	TGTGCCAGCAGCAACAGGGGGTCCACTGAAGCTTTCTTT
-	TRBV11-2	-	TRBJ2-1	CASSLDLWGRSYNEQFF	TGTGCCAGCAGCTTAGATCTCTGGGGGCGCTCCTACAATGAGCAGTTCTTC
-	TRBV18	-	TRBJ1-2	CASSPPEGGNYGYTF	TGTGCCAGCTCACCACCAGAGGGAGGAAACTATGGCTACACCTTC
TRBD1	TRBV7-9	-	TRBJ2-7	CASSLGGTGLYEQYF	TGTGCCAGCAGCTTAGGGGGGACAGGACTCTACGAGCAGTACTTC
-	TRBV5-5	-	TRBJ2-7	CASSLYGEVTYEQYF	TGTGCCAGCAGCTTGTACGGGGAGGTAACCTACGAGCAGTACTTC
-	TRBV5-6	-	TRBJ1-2	CASTPQGRYGYTF	TGTGCCAGCACTCCTCAGGGGCGTTATGGCTACACCTTC
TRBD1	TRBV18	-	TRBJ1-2	CASSVNDRGGAYGYTF	TGTGCCAGCTCAGTAAACGACAGGGGAGGCGCATATGGCTACACCTTC
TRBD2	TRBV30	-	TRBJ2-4	CAWSVPTGLAGIENIQYF	TGTGCCTGGAGTGTACCCACCGGACTAGCGGGAATAGAAAACATTCAGTACTTC
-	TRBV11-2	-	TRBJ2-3	CASSLVLRSTDTQYF	TGTGCCAGCAGCTTAGTGCTCAGGAGCACAGATACGCAGTATTTT
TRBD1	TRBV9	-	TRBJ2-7	CASSETGGSTYEQYF	TGTGCCAGCAGTGAGACAGGGGGCTCGACCTACGAGCAGTACTTC
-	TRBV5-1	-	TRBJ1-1	CASSRHILDEAFF	TGCGCCAGCAGCCGACACATTTTGGATGAAGCTTTCTTT
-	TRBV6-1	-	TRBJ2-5	CASSEFWTAGEQYF	TGTGCCAGCAGTGAGTTCTGGACGGCCGGGGAGCAGTACTTC
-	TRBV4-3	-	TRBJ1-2	CASSQDIGREGVNYGYTF	TGCGCCAGCAGCCAAGATATAGGCAGGGAGGGAGTTAACTATGGCTACACCTTC
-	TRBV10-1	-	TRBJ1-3	CASSESAGNTIYF	TGCGCCAGCAGTGAATCGGCTGGAAACACCATATATTTT
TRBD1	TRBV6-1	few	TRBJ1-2	CASGWDRVDSGYTF	TGTGCCAGCGGATGGGACAGGGTGGATTCCGGCTACACCTTC
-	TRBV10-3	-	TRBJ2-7	CAISAVSYEQYF	TGTGCCATCAGCGCGGTGTCCTACGAGCAGTACTTC
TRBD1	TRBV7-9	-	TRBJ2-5	CASSQPSKGARQETQYF	TGTGCCAGCAGCCAACCCTCGAAGGGGGCACGTCAAGAGACCCAGTACTTC
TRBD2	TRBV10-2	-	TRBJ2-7	CASTPSGGASEQYF	TGCGCCAGCACTCCTAGCGGGGGGGCCTCCGAGCAGTACTTC
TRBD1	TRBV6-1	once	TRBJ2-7	CASRDRGYYEQYF	TGTGCCAGCCGGGACAGGGGATACTACGAGCAGTACTTC
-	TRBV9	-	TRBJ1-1	CASSVAAGMNTEAFF	TGTGCCAGCAGCGTAGCGGCAGGGATGAACACTGAAGCTTTCTTT
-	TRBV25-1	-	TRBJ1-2	CASRSRGYGYTF	TGTGCCAGCAGGAGCAGGGGCTATGGCTACACCTTC
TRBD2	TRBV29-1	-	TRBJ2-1	CSVTSGGREQFF	TGCAGCGTGACTAGCGGGGGGCGGGAACAGTTCTTC